The next 7 T cell receptor beta chains were all read from a single sample in a study of blood T cell repertoires in COVID-19. The data were produced by immunoSEQ multiplex PCR, yet TCRdb's version contains in-frame clones alone and is incomplete. This sample carries some 220,000 clones, 88% of them seen once, and the ten largest clones take under 3%. Sequences were obtained from PBMCs or T cells enriched from blood (not recorded which). The receptors come from a woman aged 25 to 39 who had recovered from COVID-19.

The V and J genes are TRBV12-3 or TRBV12-4 and TRBJ1-1; a weak D match, TRBD1 (6 bases). V was clipped by 5 bases and J by 11 bases, with 18 bases between them. CDR3 length: 13 amino acids. The CDR3: CASSPRDTVFAFF. The CDR3 DNA reads TGTGCCAGCAGTCCCCGGGACACTGTTTTCGCTTTCTTT.

The rearrangement uses TRBV18 and TRBJ1-1; D is ambiguous. The V and J ends lost 1 base and 0 bases respectively, with 12 bases between them. The CDR3 contains 16 residues. Germline V gene data show CDR1 as KGHSH and CDR2 as LQKENI. In DNA form, the CDR3 reads TGTGCCAGCTCACCACGCATCTCCGAGATGAACACTGAAGCTTTCTTT. It codes for CASSPRISEMNTEAFF.

V and J are TRBV29-1 and TRBJ1-2; a weak D match, TRBD1 (6 bases). Between the trimmed V and J ends, which lost 6 bases and 2 bases, there was a span of 16 bases. Germline CDR1 reads SQVTM; CDR2 reads ANQGSEA. The CDR3 sequence is 14 residues long. CDR3 DNA: TGCAGCGTAGCAAACAGGGTATCCAACTATGGCTACACCTTC. This gives the protein CSVANRVSNYGYTF.

V and J are TRBV5-1 and TRBJ1-1, with TRBD1 matching 9 bases. This CDR3 contains 14 residues. V was clipped by 4 bases and J by 5 bases; unmatched bases: 6. Germline CDR1 SGHRS, CDR2 YFSETQ. The CDR3 nucleotides read TGCGCCAGCAGCCTGGGACAGGGAGAGACTGAAGCTTTCTTT. Its translation: CASSLGQGETEAFF.

V usage is TRBV2 and J usage is TRBJ1-6; D call uncertain. CDR1 is SNHLY, CDR2 FYNNEI, per germline. The germline V and J ends were trimmed by 8 bases and 0 bases, with 8 bases remaining between them. This CDR3 contains 14 residues. CDR3 amino acids: CASLKSSYNSPLHF. CDR3 bases: TGTGCCAGCCTGAAGAGCTCCTATAATTCACCCCTCCACTTT.

V is TRBV9 and J is TRBJ1-6; the D gene is possibly TRBD1 (5 bases). Trimming removed 1 base at V and 10 bases at J, with 9 bases between. The CDR3 totals 13 residues. Germline-derived CDR1 and CDR2 are SGDLS and YYNGEE. The CDR3, as DNA: TGTGCCAGCAGCGTAATTGGGGGGTCACCCCTCCACTTT. Its translation: CASSVIGGSPLHF.

The chain links TRBV5-5 to TRBJ1-4, with D possibly being TRBD1 (5 bases). This CDR3 comprises 16 residues. V was pared by 4 bases and J by 4 bases, with 17 bases between. Germline V gene sequence: CDR1 SGHKS, CDR2 YYEKEE (reference sequence). The CDR3 nucleotides are TGTGCCAGCAGCCCTTCCTTGCCAGGGAATAATGAAAAACTGTTTTTT. Encoded protein: CASSPSLPGNNEKLFF.